A single sample is the source of the 29 T cell receptor beta chains below, sequenced in a study of blood T cell repertoires in COVID-19. Some clones are missing from TCRdb's copy, which holds only in-frame ones; the method was immunoSEQ multiplex PCR. The sample consists of 150,000 or so clones, approximately 80% of them appearing once. Source material: peripheral blood. These receptors were obtained from a man in his fifties or sixties with active or convalescent COVID-19.

The V gene is TRBV28, the J gene TRBJ2-7; perhaps TRBD1 as D (6 bases). CDR1 MDHEN and CDR2 SYDVKM come from the germline V gene. There are 14 residues in the CDR3. Trimming shortened V by 6 bases and J by 2 bases, and 14 bases separated the two germline ends. The CDR3 nucleotides read TGTGCCAGCAGGTCTCAGGGGAGAACCTACGAGCAGTACTTC. Protein sequence: CASRSQGRTYEQYF.

The genes are TRBV12-3 or TRBV12-4 and TRBJ1-2, with 8 bases lining up with TRBD1. The CDR3 extends over 13 amino acids. V lost 7 bases and J lost 2; bases outside the gene matches: 3. CDR3 protein: CASIRTGNYGYTF. DNA for the CDR3: TGTGCCAGCATCCGGACAGGGAACTATGGCTACACCTTC.

The table lists this clone with a few counts. This rearrangement joins TRBV11-2 to TRBJ2-2, with unresolved D. The CDR3 extends over 14 amino acids. Germline V gives CDR1 SGHAT, CDR2 FQNNGV. Trimming took off 0 bases at V and 3 bases at J, with 5 bases between the two ends. The CDR3 DNA reads TGTGCCAGCAGCTTAGAGAGCGACACCGGGGAGCTGTTTTTT. Protein product: CASSLESDTGELFF.

V gene TRBV10-3 combines with J gene TRBJ2-7; possible D gene TRBD2, 7 bases. The CDR3 runs 14 residues. The germline V gene has CDR1 ENHRY and CDR2 SYGVKD. Trimming took off 4 bases at V and 5 bases at J, with 15 bases between the two ends. The CDR3 region is CAISANRGADEQYF. The CDR3 coding sequence is TGTGCCATCAGTGCTAATCGGGGGGCCGACGAGCAGTACTTC.

This clone was picked up many times. This CDR3 is CASSSGSQSNTEAFF. CDR3 DNA: TGTGCCAGCAGCAGCGGTTCACAATCGAACACTGAAGCTTTCTTT. The chain combines TRBV5-4 with TRBJ1-1, with D unclear. CDR1 is SGHNT, CDR2 YYREEE, per germline (reference sequence). V was trimmed by 4 bases and J by 1 base, leaving 14 bases between them. The CDR3 is 15 amino acids.

The chain employs TRBV3-1 (or the pseudogene TRBV3-2) and TRBJ2-2, with 9 bases that match TRBD2. Germline loops: CDR1 LGHDT, CDR2 YNNKEL (reference sequence). This CDR3 contains 17 residues. Unmatched junction bases numbered 8, after V lost 1 base and J lost 5 bases. CDR3: CASSQAVAGVKTGELFF. CDR3 nucleotide sequence: TGTGCCAGCAGCCAAGCGGTAGCGGGAGTAAAAACCGGGGAGCTGTTTTTT.

This chain links TRBV19 with TRBJ2-3, with a weak D call TRBD2 (5 bases). This CDR3 has 15 amino acids. The germline V gene encodes CDR1 LNHDA and CDR2 SQIVND (reference sequence). V was clipped by 7 bases and J by 4 bases, with 18 bases between them. CDR3 amino acids: CASTPVAIFPDTQYF. The CDR3 nucleotides read TGTGCCAGTACCCCCGTAGCGATCTTCCCAGATACGCAGTATTTT. The full variable domain, rest sourced from reference TRBV19 and TRBJ2-3, is DGGITQSPKYLFRKEGQNVTLSCEQNLNHDAMYWYRQDPGQGLRLIYYSQIVNDFQKGDIAEGYSVSREKKESFPLTVTSAQKNPTAFYLCASTPVAIFPDTQYFGPGTRLTVL.

There are a few counts of this clone. The genes are TRBV14 and TRBJ1-3, with D perhaps matching TRBD1 (5 bases). This CDR3 region has 15 residues. Trimming removed 5 bases from V and 2 bases from J, with 13 bases in between. The germline CDR1 and CDR2 sequences are SGHDN and FVKESK. The CDR3 loop reads CASSVPGGAGNTIYF. CDR3 nucleotides: TGTGCCAGCAGCGTCCCCGGGGGAGCTGGAAACACCATATATTTT. Combining the CDR3 with reference TRBV14 and TRBJ1-3 gives the whole variable domain EAGVTQFPSHSVIEKGQTVTLRCDPISGHDNLYWYRRVMGKEIKFLLHFVKESKQDESGMPNNRFLAERTGGTYSTLKVQPAELEDSGVYFCASSVPGGAGNTIYFGEGSWLTVV.

J is TRBJ1-4 and V is TRBV4-1; D gene uncertain. The V end was cut by 4 bases, the J end by 8 bases, with 20 bases between. Germline V gene data show CDR1 as MGHRA and CDR2 as YSYEKL. CDR3 size: 16 residues. CDR3 coding DNA: TGCGCCAGCAGCCTCACTGGACTCTTAGGAGAGGAAAAACTGTTTTTT. Translated: CASSLTGLLGEEKLFF.

V gene TRBV5-1 combines with J gene TRBJ2-2; maybe TRBD2 (6 bases). V was cut by 4 bases and J by 0 bases, with 7 bases left in between. CDR3 length: 14 amino acids. Germline V lookup: CDR1 SGHRS, CDR2 YFSETQ. The CDR3 DNA reads TGCGCCAGCAGCAGGACTACGAACACCGGGGAGCTGTTTTTT. It specifies CASSRTTNTGELFF.

In its sample, this clone was seen a few times. The CDR3 DNA reads TGTGCCAGCTCACAAGCGGGAGGGCCGTACGAGCAGTACTTC. As protein: CASSQAGGPYEQYF. The J gene is TRBJ2-7, the V gene TRBV18; 10 bases line up with TRBD2. The CDR3 covers 14 residues. Germline CDR1 KGHSH, CDR2 LQKENI. The V and J ends lost 4 bases and 4 bases, in that order; junction bases with no gene match: 4.

The rearrangement joins TRBV19 to TRBJ1-5, with TRBD1 as a possible D gene (6 bases). Trimming pared 7 bases from V and 2 bases from J, leaving 9 bases between. Germline V gives CDR1 LNHDA, CDR2 SQIVND (reference sequence). This CDR3 is 13 amino acids long. The CDR3: CASNRQGNQPQHF. The CDR3 region has the DNA TGTGCCAGTAACCGACAGGGCAATCAGCCCCAGCATTTT.

This clone showed up many times. This rearrangement joins TRBV2 to TRBJ2-2; D not resolved. The CDR3 totals 14 residues. CDR1 SNHLY and CDR2 FYNNEI come from the germline V gene. With 3 bases removed from V and 1 base from J, the gap between germline ends came to 6 bases. DNA for the CDR3: TGTGCCAGCAGTGATGGGCGGAACACCGGGGAGCTGTTTTTT. Its translation is CASSDGRNTGELFF.

The chain recombines TRBV6-1 with TRBJ1-5; 8 bases map to TRBD1. Germline CDR1 MNHNS, CDR2 SASEGT. The length of the CDR3 is 15 residues. Trimming removed 5 bases from V and 6 bases from J; junction bases left unmatched: 9. CDR3: CASSSQGAYSQPQHF. The CDR3 region has the DNA TGTGCCAGCAGTTCTCAGGGGGCTTATAGTCAGCCCCAGCATTTT.

As DNA, the CDR3 is TGTGCCAGCAGTTACTCCGACTTCCTTCAGCCCCAGCATTTT. Its protein is CASSYSDFLQPQHF. This chain uses TRBV6-2 or TRBV6-3 with TRBJ1-5, with D unresolved. Trimming took 0 bases from V and 6 from J, leaving 9 bases between them. Germline V CDR1 and CDR2: MNHEY, SVGEGT. CDR3 length: 14 residues.

V usage is TRBV2 and J usage is TRBJ2-1; TRBD2 matches 8 bases. With V trimmed by 6 bases and J by 15 bases, 10 bases remained unmatched. The length of the CDR3 is 12 residues. Germline V gene lookup returns CDR1 SNHLY and CDR2 FYNNEI. The CDR3 coding sequence is TGTGCCAGCAGCGACCCGGGACTAGTTCCGTTCTTC. Translation gives CASSDPGLVPFF.

The V and J genes are TRBV7-3 and TRBJ2-1; D is possibly TRBD2 (6 bases). The CDR3 spans 15 residues. Germline V CDR1 and CDR2: SGHTA, FQGTGA. V gave up 0 bases and J gave up 9 bases, with 15 bases separating them. The CDR3 DNA follows: TGTGCCAGCAGCTTAACCGGGAGCGGTGCGGGTGAGCAGTTCTTC. Encoded protein: CASSLTGSGAGEQFF.

The chain is built from TRBV19 and TRBJ2-7; D is perhaps TRBD1 (6 bases). The CDR3 consists of 14 residues. Trimming shortened V by 4 bases and J by 7 bases, and 17 bases separated the two germline ends. Germline CDR1 is LNHDA and CDR2 is SQIVND (reference sequence). CDR3: CASSTGTLNWEQYF. Here the CDR3 DNA reads TGTGCCAGTAGTACTGGGACACTAAATTGGGAGCAGTACTTC.

The rearrangement links TRBV18 to TRBJ2-6, with D perhaps matching TRBD1 (5 bases). There are 15 residues in the CDR3. The germline CDR1 and CDR2 sequences are KGHSH and LQKENI. V lost 5 bases to trimming and J lost 2 bases, with 10 bases between them. The CDR3 region is CASSDGRAGANVLTF. The CDR3 nucleotides are TGTGCCAGCTCAGACGGCAGGGCTGGGGCCAACGTCCTGACTTTC.

The rearrangement links TRBV7-2 to TRBJ2-7; 7 bases align to TRBD2. This CDR3 region has 18 residues. Germline CDR1 SGHTA, CDR2 FQGNSA. V shed 3 bases, J shed 2 bases, and the junction held 16 bases outside the gene matches. CDR3 nucleotides: TGTGCCAGCAGCTTGAGAGGCCACACTAGCGCCCCCACCTACGAGCAGTACTTC. Its protein is CASSLRGHTSAPTYEQYF. The full variable domain, completed using reference TRBV7-2 and TRBJ2-7, is GAGVSQSPSNKVTEKGKDVELRCDPISGHTALYWYRQSLGQGLEFLIYFQGNSAPDKSGLPSDRFSAERTGGSVSTLTIQRTQQEDSAVYLCASSLRGHTSAPTYEQYFGPGTRLTVT.

This chain links TRBV3-1 (or the pseudogene TRBV3-2) with TRBJ1-6; TRBD1 matches at 9 bases. V lost 7 bases, J lost 6 bases, and 4 bases stayed unmatched. The V gene's germline CDR1 is LGHDT and CDR2 YNNKEL (reference sequence). The CDR3 consists of 14 residues. This chain's CDR3 is CASTRTGANSPLHF. CDR3 nucleotide sequence: TGTGCCAGCACCAGGACAGGGGCTAATTCACCCCTCCACTTT.

This clone was detected only a few times. The chain recombines TRBV6-2 or TRBV6-3 with TRBJ2-2; TRBD2 aligns across 13 bases. The CDR3 is 17 residues long. V lost 0 bases and J lost 7; bases outside the gene matches: 5. CDR1 and CDR2 (germline): MNHEY, SVGEGT. The CDR3 coding sequence is TGTGCCAGCAGTTACTCTACTAGCGGGAGGGCCGTCGGGGAGCTGTTTTTT. It specifies CASSYSTSGRAVGELFF.

The chain has TRBV10-3 and TRBJ1-5; D might be TRBD1 (6 bases). Looked up from germline, CDR1 is ENHRY and CDR2 is SYGVKD. V was clipped by 4 bases and J by 4 bases, with 14 bases between them. The CDR3 is made up of 15 amino acids. The CDR3 coding sequence is TGTGCCATCAGTGCCTCGGGGCAGGGGAATCAGCCCCAGCATTTT. Amino acid sequence: CAISASGQGNQPQHF.

This clone occurred a few times. The J gene is TRBJ2-3, the V gene TRBV27, with 8 bases fitting TRBD1. The junction had 13 bases not matched to a gene; V was cut back by 5 bases and J by 9 bases. CDR1 and CDR2 from the germline V gene are MNHEY and SMNVEV (reference sequence). CDR3 length: 15 residues. This CDR3 reads CASSMEGQVLRTQYF. CDR3 in DNA: TGTGCCAGCAGTATGGAGGGACAGGTCTTACGGACGCAGTATTTT.

This chain joins TRBV18 and TRBJ1-1; a weak D match, TRBD1 (6 bases). Germline loops: CDR1 KGHSH, CDR2 LQKENI. V was clipped by 5 bases and J by 1 base, with 8 bases between them. The CDR3 covers 13 residues. CDR3 DNA sequence: TGTGCCAGCTCAGGACAGTCGAACACTGAAGCTTTCTTT. Translating gives CASSGQSNTEAFF.

V gene TRBV6-6 combines with J gene TRBJ1-2; TRBD1 might be the D (6 bases). The CDR3 has 13 amino acids. Trimming shortened V by 5 bases and J by 4 bases, and 11 bases separated the two germline ends. Germline-derived CDR1 and CDR2 are MNHNY and SVGAGI (reference sequence). This chain's CDR3 is CASSIQGSYGYTF. CDR3 coding DNA: TGTGCCAGCAGTATACAGGGAAGCTATGGCTACACCTTC.

The CDR3 DNA reads TGTGCCAGCAGCCCCGCGTTCTACGGGGGGGAGCTGTTTTTT. This codes for CASSPAFYGGELFF. The rearrangement links TRBV6-6 to TRBJ2-2; D remains ambiguous. The V gene lost 6 bases and the J gene lost 8 bases, with 16 bases spanning the gap. The CDR3 loop spans 14 amino acids. In germline, CDR1 is MNHNY, CDR2 SVGAGI (reference sequence).

The chain recombines TRBV5-1 with TRBJ1-4; D unclear. Germline-derived CDR1 and CDR2 are SGHRS and YFSETQ. The length of the CDR3 is 14 residues. V gave up 2 bases and J gave up 0 bases, with 5 bases separating them. In DNA form, the CDR3 reads TGCGCCAGCAGCTTCAGCGCAACTAATGAAAAACTGTTTTTT. Residues: CASSFSATNEKLFF. Supplemented by reference TRBV5-1 and TRBJ1-4, the full variable domain reads KAGVTQTPRYLIKTRGQQVTLSCSPISGHRSVSWYQQTPGQGLQFLFEYFSETQRNKGNFPGRFSGRQFSNSRSEMNVSTLELGDSALYLCASSFSATNEKLFFGSGTQLSVL.

The CDR3 coding sequence is TGTGCCAGCAGTTACGGGACTAGCGGGAGCGGCGAGCAGTTCTTC. The encoded protein is CASSYGTSGSGEQFF. The V and J genes are TRBV6-5 and TRBJ2-1; 14 nucleotides match TRBD2. Germline CDR1 is MNHEY and CDR2 is SVGAGI. The CDR3 runs 15 residues. After removal of 2 bases from V and 10 bases from J, the junction contained 4 bases not matched to a gene.